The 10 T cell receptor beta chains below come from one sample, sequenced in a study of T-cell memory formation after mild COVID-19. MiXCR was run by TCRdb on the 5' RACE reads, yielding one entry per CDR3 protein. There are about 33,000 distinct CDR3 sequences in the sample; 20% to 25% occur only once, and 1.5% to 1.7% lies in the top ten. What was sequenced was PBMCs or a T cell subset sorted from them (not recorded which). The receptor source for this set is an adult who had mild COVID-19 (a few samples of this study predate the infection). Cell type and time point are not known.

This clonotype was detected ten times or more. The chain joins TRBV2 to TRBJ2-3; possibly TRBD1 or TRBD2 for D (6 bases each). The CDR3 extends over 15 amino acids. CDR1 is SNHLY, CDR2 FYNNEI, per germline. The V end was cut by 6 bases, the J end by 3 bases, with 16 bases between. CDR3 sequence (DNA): TGTGCCAGCAGAATAGGGGGGCCGGTTACAGATACGCAGTATTTT. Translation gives CASRIGGPVTDTQYF.

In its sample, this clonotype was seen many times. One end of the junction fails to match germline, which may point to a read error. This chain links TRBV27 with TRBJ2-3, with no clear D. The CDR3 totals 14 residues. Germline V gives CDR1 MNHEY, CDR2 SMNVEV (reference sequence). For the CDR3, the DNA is TGTGCCAGCAGTCCCCGTGTTAGCAGAGATACGCAGTATTTT. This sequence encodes CASSPRVSRDTQYF.

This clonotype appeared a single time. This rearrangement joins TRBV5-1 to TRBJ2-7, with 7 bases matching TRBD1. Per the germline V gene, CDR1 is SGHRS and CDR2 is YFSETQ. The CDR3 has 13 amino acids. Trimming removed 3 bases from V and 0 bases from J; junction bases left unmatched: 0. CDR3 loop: CASSWDSSYEQYF. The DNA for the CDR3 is TGCGCCAGCAGCTGGGACAGCTCCTACGAGCAGTACTTC.

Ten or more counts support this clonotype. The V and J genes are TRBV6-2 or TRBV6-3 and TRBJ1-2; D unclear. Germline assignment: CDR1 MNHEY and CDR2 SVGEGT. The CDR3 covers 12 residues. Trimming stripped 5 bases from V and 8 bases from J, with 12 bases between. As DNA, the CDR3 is TGTGCCAGCAGTCTCACAATGCGGGGCTACACCTTC. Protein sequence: CASSLTMRGYTF.

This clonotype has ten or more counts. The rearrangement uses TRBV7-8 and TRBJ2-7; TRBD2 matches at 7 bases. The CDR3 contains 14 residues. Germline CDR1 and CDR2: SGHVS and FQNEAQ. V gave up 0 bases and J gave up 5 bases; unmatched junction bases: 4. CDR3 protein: CASSLAGRKDEQYF. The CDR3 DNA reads TGTGCCAGCAGCTTAGCCGGGAGGAAGGACGAGCAGTACTTC.

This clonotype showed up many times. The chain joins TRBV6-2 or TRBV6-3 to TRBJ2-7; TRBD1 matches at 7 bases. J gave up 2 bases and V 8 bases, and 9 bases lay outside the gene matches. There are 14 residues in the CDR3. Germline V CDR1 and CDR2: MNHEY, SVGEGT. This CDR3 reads CASLRARGTYEQYF. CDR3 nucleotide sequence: TGTGCCAGCCTGCGGGCCAGGGGGACCTACGAGCAGTACTTC.

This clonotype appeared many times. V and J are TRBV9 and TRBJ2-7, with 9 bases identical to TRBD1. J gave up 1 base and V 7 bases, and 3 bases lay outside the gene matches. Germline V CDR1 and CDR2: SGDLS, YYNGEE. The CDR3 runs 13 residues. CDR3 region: CASADRGSYEQYF. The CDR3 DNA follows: TGTGCCAGCGCGGACAGGGGATCCTACGAGCAGTACTTC. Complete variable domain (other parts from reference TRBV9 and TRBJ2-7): DSGVTQTPKHLITATGQRVTLRCSPRSGDLSVYWYQQSLDQGLQFLIQYYNGEERAKGNILERFSAQQFPDLHSELNLSSLELGDSALYFCASADRGSYEQYFGPGTRLTVT.

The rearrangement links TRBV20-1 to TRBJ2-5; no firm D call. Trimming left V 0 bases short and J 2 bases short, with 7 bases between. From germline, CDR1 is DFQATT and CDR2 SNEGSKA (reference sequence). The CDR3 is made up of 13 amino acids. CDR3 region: CSARDSGQETQYF. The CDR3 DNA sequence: TGCAGTGCTAGAGATTCGGGTCAAGAGACCCAGTACTTC.

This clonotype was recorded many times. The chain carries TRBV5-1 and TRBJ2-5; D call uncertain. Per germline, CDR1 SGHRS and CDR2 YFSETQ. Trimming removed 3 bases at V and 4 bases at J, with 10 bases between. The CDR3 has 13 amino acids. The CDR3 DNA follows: TGCGCCAGCAGCTCCCTTCTCCGAGAGACCCAGTACTTC. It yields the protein CASSSLLRETQYF.

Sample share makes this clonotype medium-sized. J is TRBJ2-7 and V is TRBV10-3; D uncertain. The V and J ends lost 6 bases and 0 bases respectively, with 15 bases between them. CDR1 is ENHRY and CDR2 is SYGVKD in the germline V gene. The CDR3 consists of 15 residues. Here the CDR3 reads CAIRAGQASSYEQYF. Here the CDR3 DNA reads TGTGCCATCAGGGCCGGGCAGGCTAGCTCCTACGAGCAGTACTTC.